This T cell receptor beta chain was recovered during a study of cytomegalovirus exposure and HLA in healthy donors (dated by TCRdb to about 2017). For the study in its entirety: According to an earlier analysis of 550 to 700 of the donors, 150 million to 200 million T cells yielded 100 million or so unique TCR beta sequences and approximately 300 Gb of sequence data. HLA typing covered class I and class II loci at four-digit resolution. Across 398 genotyped donors of the cohort, an average of approximately 240,000 unique TCR beta nucleotide sequences per donor were sequenced, and 15% to 20% of those sequences were non-productive. Five DR-DQ haplotypes were treated as single units for association and clustering because of strong linkage in the cohort. The study profiled the T cell repertoires of more than 500 subjects by immunosequencing and related them to cytomegalovirus serostatus. In a later analysis, previously published TCR beta repertoires from 550 to 750 donors were re-analyzed and high-resolution HLA genotyping was added so that TCR occurrence patterns could be studied. The number of typed donors differed by locus: about 629-640 for A, B, C, DRB1 and DQB1; 500 to 550 for DQA1; over 600 for DPA1; and around 450 for DPB1. The study aimed to test whether cataloging public T cell receptors could reveal signatures of past pathogen exposure. In a later genetic analysis, genome-wide SNP genotypes for about three fifths of the 666 donors were used, and that subset was treated as a discovery cohort. Along with the 666-subject first cohort, a separate validation cohort of over a hundred different subjects was used. In the later analysis, no new phenotypic data were used to find candidate immune exposures; instead, reliance was placed on TCR beta sequences and their occurrence across donors. Donor age, sex, ethnicity and CMV serostatus were collected together with the repertoire data. Approximately 300 gigabases of sequencing data and 75 million to 85 million unique TCR sequences made up an early release that covered several hundred HLA-typed donors. To predict cytomegalovirus infection status, the study brought together high-throughput TCR immunosequencing, statistical association of individual TCRs with disease status, and machine learning. Every repertoire in the discovery cohort had been generated on one and the same sequencing platform. An earlier analysis of 500 to 650 of the donors applied high-throughput TCR beta sequencing to assess whether each TCR beta V gene segment acted as functional or pseudogenic. Among the roughly 400 genotyped donors, around 81% belonged to the genetic ancestry cluster associated with self-reported Caucasian donors.

The cohort consisted of 600 to 750 healthy bone marrow donors. Cohort members were all nominally healthy when sampled, although unrecorded immune exposures were likely present. The donor tested CMV seronegative, placing the donor among the 350 to 400 seronegative members of the cohort. A peripheral blood sample was provided by each donor, and peripheral blood mononuclear cells were used for TCR beta sequencing. The Qiagen DNeasy Blood Extraction Kit was used to extract genomic DNA from the blood cell samples. Broad study findings and their caveats: V-gene and J-gene trimming of TCR beta chains was associated with a missense DCLRE1C variant in a later genetic analysis, and the association was replicated in an independent cohort. A further reported finding was that TCR beta sequences accurately predicted the HLA-A and HLA-B alleles for most subjects in the first cohort. Because some donors lacked HLA typing at each locus, the association tests relied only on the typed subset. Across donors, most TCR sequences were observed very rarely, whereas some public TCRs were present in many individuals. This cohort had only TCR beta chains sequenced, and the lack of alpha or paired-chain data limited which features could be detected. The earlier analysis of almost 600 of the donors excluded approximately 15 rarely observed V segments, including chromosome 9 orphons, because counts were too low. Strong co-occurrence of HLA alleles, especially DR and DQ, made assigning TCR associations to individual alleles difficult. An earlier analysis of roughly 570 of the donors showed that most TCR beta V segments appeared in productive rearrangements either about 90% or about 30% of the time, which broadly matched IMGT annotations. CMV serostatus was the only immune exposure information available for the cohort. At a false discovery rate of 0.05, a later analysis linked 16,000 or so TCR beta sequences to specific HLA alleles. Several of the top co-occurrence clusters appeared to be linked to parvovirus B19, influenza, CMV and Epstein-Barr virus, according to a later analysis. Presence/absence analyses assumed roughly uniform sequencing depth across donors, an assumption that may not hold. A later genetic analysis reported fewer N-insertions in productive TCRs among donors in an Asian-associated ancestry cluster than the approximately 700-donor mean. Compared with equally common non-associated chains, HLA-associated TCR beta chains in a later analysis were more clonally expanded and had lower generation probabilities. According to a later analysis, TCR association rates differed among HLA loci, with DRB1 alleles showing the most associated TCRs and HLA-C alleles showing the fewest. It was suggested by the authors that the approach could potentially be generalized to other disease states and immunological phenotypes. Linkage disequilibrium might explain the correlated functional status among segregating V segments, but an unknown experimental factor could not be excluded. Cytomegalovirus status was reported to be diagnosed by the classifier with high specificity and sensitivity in both the original and validation cohorts. Because the 87-base-pair reads could not distinguish some IMGT-functional V segments, including TRBV6-2 and TRBV6-3, those segments were excluded. The study listed approximately 150 TCR beta chains as associated with cytomegalovirus. Most CMV-associated TCR beta chains appeared to be HLA-restricted in a later analysis, and the HLA associations seemed to be driven largely by CMV exposure. The sequencing pipeline was judged likely to have produced a cluster of highly shared sequence variants as a technical artifact. Three of the identified cytomegalovirus-associated TCR beta chains were confirmed in vitro to be specific for cytomegalovirus antigens.

The library was obtained by the immunoSEQ multiplex PCR assay. A mixture of 60 forward primers for TCR Vbeta segments and 13 reverse primers for TCR Jbeta segments was used in the multiplex PCR. Amplification of the CDR3 region of rearranged TCR beta genes was performed with a multiplex PCR assay on genomic DNA. The Illumina HiSeq System was used to sequence the amplified TCR beta libraries as 87-base-pair reads. The paper's data handling went like this. In a later analysis, around 80 million unique TCR beta chains were counted across the roughly 670 repertoires, and roughly 11 million of these chains were shared by at least two donors. To remove PCR and sequencing errors, raw reads were error-corrected and collapsed into unique sequences using a nearest-neighbor algorithm that merged closely related sequences. CDR3 sequences were aligned to IMGT reference sequences to assign V, D and J gene segments. For a sequence to be retained, at least a six-nucleotide match to both a V gene segment and a J gene segment was required. Rearrangements were classified as productive when the CDR3 lacked stop codons and remained in frame with V and J, and all other rearrangements were classified as non-productive. CDR3 was defined by IMGT convention, running from the second conserved V-encoded cysteine to the conserved J-encoded phenylalanine. The earlier analysis of about 610 of the donors excluded sequences that lacked an unambiguous match to a single V gene segment. In an earlier analysis of several hundred of the donors, a V segment was called functional when productive rearrangements were above 56.7%, and segregating when the standard deviation between donors exceeded 5%. A statistical classification framework was built to diagnose cytomegalovirus status from the catalog of TCR beta chain sequences. V and J gene assignment, in a later analysis, came from comparing TCR nucleotide sequences with IMGT/GENE-DB human TR gene sequences. In a later analysis, CDR3 sequences and most-parsimonious VDJ recombination scenarios were assigned using the TCRdist pipeline. In a later analysis, each TCR beta chain was defined by its CDR3 amino acid sequence together with its V-gene family, and reads without a unique V-gene family were excluded. As a way to deal with suspected cross-contamination and a sequencing artifact, a later analysis dropped 450 to 600 nucleotide sequences that were highly shared and had low generation probability. For each public chain, a later analysis derived a clonal expansion index from normalized ranks of inferred template counts within each repertoire. A later analysis computed generation probabilities with a VDJ recombination model fitted to out-of-frame rearrangements, and checked the results against IGoR. Hypergeometric tests were used in a later analysis to score TCR-TCR, TCR-HLA and TCR-CMV co-occurrence, with a repertoire-size bias correction applied to the TCR pairs. To estimate false discovery rates, a later analysis permuted the HLA or CMV assignments 20 times. In a later analysis, co-occurring TCRs were grouped using DBSCAN, and TCRdist sequence similarity was added for clustering within HLA-allele-positive subsets. Repertoires with fewer than 30,000 or more than 120,000 public chains were left out of co-occurrence clustering, as were about 5 repertoires with anomalous nucleotide sharing. TCRdb took over this immuneACCESS table, retaining in-frame rearrangements with V and J assigned. Such tables are incomplete; in checked studies, under half of the missing clones stem from an unresolved V gene, and the remainder is unexplained. The D gene and trimming were derived from the DNA, and the V and J assignments and clone size from that table. Across this sample there are some 140,000 clones, with approximately 90% seen only once. The biggest ten clones account for around 5.5% of the sample.

At the junction V is shortened by 4 bases and J by 5 bases; bases outside the gene matches: 11. There are 17 amino acids in the CDR3, from cysteine to phenylalanine inclusive. Solely the CDR3 DNA is kept, with 51 bases framed from the first base. The germline V gene yields SGHVS for CDR1 and FQNEAQ for CDR2. About this clone itself: The target of this receptor is not known. The record has no base qualities; no much larger clone is one base away.

Specimen: PBMCs. The rearrangement joined TRBV7-8 to TRBJ2-5; TRBD2 agrees with 12 junctional bases. The receptor was isolated from a woman in her twenties or thirties in good health and CMV-seronegative. The sequence in DNA is TGTGCCAGCAGCTCTAGCCGACTAGCGGGAGTATGGGAGACCCAGTACTTC. Translated, this is CASSSSRLAGVWETQYF.